Listed below are T cell receptor beta chains from one sample, sequenced in a study of blood T cell repertoires in COVID-19. The method was immunoSEQ multiplex PCR; TCRdb's version includes in-frame clones alone and lacks a portion of them. This table has 75,000 to 100,000 clones, roughly 78% appearing once. The sequenced sample consisted of peripheral blood. The receptors derive from a man aged 45-65 years with active or convalescent COVID-19. Each CDR3 is given with its conserved first and last residue. D genes are given only for firm matches. Clone size is not always given. Where it is, it says once, few, many or a class for expanded clones.

NA	TRBV7-2	TRBJ1-2	NA	CASTLLQGYGYTF	TGTGCCAGCACCCTCCTTCAGGGTTATGGCTACACCTTC
TRBD2	TRBV5-1	TRBJ2-5	NA	CASSPGTSGGETQYF	TGCGCCAGCAGCCCCGGGACTAGCGGGGGTGAGACCCAGTACTTC
NA	TRBV30	TRBJ2-4	NA	CAWNPGGTKNIQYF	TGTGCCTGGAATCCAGGGGGGACCAAAAACATTCAGTACTTC
TRBD2	TRBV6-4	TRBJ2-3	NA	CASSATSGSGDTQYF	TGTGCCAGCAGCGCAACTAGCGGGAGTGGAGATACGCAGTATTTT
TRBD1	TRBV5-1	TRBJ1-3	once	CASSLGQGIGNTIYF	TGCGCCAGCAGCTTAGGACAGGGGATCGGAAACACCATATATTTT
NA	TRBV11-2	TRBJ2-2	NA	CASSSQENTGELFF	TGTGCCAGCAGCTCACAGGAGAACACCGGGGAGCTGTTTTTT
TRBD1	TRBV5-4	TRBJ1-6	NA	CASSLGQGDDSPLHF	TGTGCCAGCAGCTTGGGACAGGGGGACGATTCACCCCTCCACTTT
TRBD1	TRBV11-2	TRBJ2-5	NA	CASSLEQGETQYF	TGTGCCAGCAGCTTAGAACAGGGGGAGACCCAGTACTTC
NA	TRBV6-6	TRBJ2-3	NA	CASRSQTKNTDTQYF	TGTGCCAGCAGATCCCAGACTAAGAACACAGATACGCAGTATTTT
TRBD1	TRBV27	TRBJ1-4	NA	CASSRGGQGKPEKLFF	TGTGCCAGCAGCCGAGGGGGACAGGGGAAACCTGAAAAACTGTTTTTT
NA	TRBV28	TRBJ1-2	NA	CASSLLGDGYTF	TGTGCCAGCAGTTTGTTAGGGGATGGCTACACCTTC
NA	TRBV7-8	TRBJ2-1	NA	CASRHKGGAPYNEQFF	TGTGCCAGCAGACATAAGGGGGGGGCACCATACAATGAGCAGTTCTTC
TRBD1	TRBV11-2	TRBJ1-2	NA	CASSLVAGGQYGYTF	TGTGCCAGCAGCTTAGTGGCAGGGGGCCAGTATGGCTACACCTTC
NA	TRBV27	TRBJ2-1	NA	CASSFSSPIEQFF	TGTGCCAGCAGTTTTAGCAGTCCCATTGAGCAGTTCTTC
NA	TRBV5-1	TRBJ1-1	NA	CASSLDTSGNEAFF	TGCGCCAGCAGCTTGGACACCTCCGGGAATGAAGCTTTCTTT
TRBD1	TRBV10-2	TRBJ2-7	NA	CASSYTGQGIYEQYF	TGCGCCAGCAGTTATACGGGACAGGGGATTTACGAGCAGTACTTC
TRBD2	TRBV6-1	TRBJ2-1	few	CASSEVAGYNEQFF	TGTGCCAGCAGTGAAGTAGCGGGGTACAATGAGCAGTTCTTC
TRBD1	TRBV12-5	TRBJ1-2	NA	CASVIILRNRGYNYGYTF	TGTGCTAGTGTAATTATCCTCCGGAACAGGGGCTATAACTATGGCTACACCTTC
TRBD1	TRBV30	TRBJ1-4	NA	CAWSPIDRGDGEKLFF	TGTGCCTGGAGTCCGATCGACAGGGGAGACGGCGAAAAACTGTTTTTT
TRBD1	TRBV4-2	TRBJ1-1	NA	CASSQDSAGGYTEAFF	TGTGCCAGCAGCCAAGATTCGGCAGGGGGCTACACTGAAGCTTTCTTT
NA	TRBV2	TRBJ2-2	NA	CASTLTGLGNTGELFF	TGTGCCAGCACCCTAACAGGGCTGGGGAACACCGGGGAGCTGTTTTTT
TRBD1	TRBV24-1	TRBJ2-7	NA	CATSGPGQGGRVYEQYF	TGTGCCACCAGTGGCCCGGGACAGGGAGGCCGAGTCTACGAGCAGTACTTC
TRBD2	TRBV5-1	TRBJ2-1	NA	CASSQTSGSYNEQFF	TGCGCCAGCAGCCAGACTAGCGGATCCTACAATGAGCAGTTCTTC
TRBD1	TRBV27	TRBJ1-2	NA	CASSPQDRDLYGYTF	TGTGCCAGCTCGCCCCAAGACAGGGATCTCTATGGCTACACCTTC
NA	TRBV6-5	TRBJ1-1	few	CASQSRVNTEAFF	TGTGCCAGCCAGTCGAGGGTTAACACTGAAGCTTTCTTT
NA	TRBV29-1	TRBJ1-2	NA	CSVEGTSYGYTF	TGCAGCGTCGAAGGGACATCCTACGGCTACACCTTC
TRBD1	TRBV7-2	TRBJ2-1	NA	CASSSQGGTGAYNEQFF	TGTGCCAGCAGCTCACAGGGGGGGACAGGGGCCTACAATGAGCAGTTCTTC
TRBD2	TRBV10-3	TRBJ2-1	NA	CAADSGGTNYNEQFF	TGTGCCGCGGATAGCGGGGGGACCAACTACAATGAGCAGTTCTTC
NA	TRBV6-1	TRBJ1-2	once	CASSESTNNYGYTF	TGTGCCAGCAGTGAAAGCACGAATAACTATGGCTACACCTTC
NA	TRBV5-6	TRBJ2-7	NA	CASSIGGGLGNEQYF	TGTGCCAGCAGCATAGGAGGGGGCCTTGGGAACGAGCAGTACTTC
NA	TRBV19	TRBJ1-1	NA	CASSITFEAFF	TGTGCCAGTAGTATAACATTTGAAGCTTTCTTT
TRBD2	TRBV4-1	TRBJ2-3	NA	CASSRTSGGSTDTQYF	TGCGCCAGCAGCCGGACTAGCGGGGGTAGCACAGATACGCAGTATTTT
TRBD2	TRBV7-9	TRBJ2-3	NA	CASTLLSGGTDTQYF	TGTGCCAGCACCCTTCTAAGCGGGGGCACAGATACGCAGTATTTT
NA	TRBV12-3/TRBV12-4	TRBJ1-5	NA	CASRRGPDQPQHF	TGTGCCAGCAGGCGGGGACCCGACCAGCCCCAGCATTTT
NA	TRBV7-8	TRBJ2-1	NA	CASSFGSNNEQFF	TGTGCCAGCAGCTTCGGGAGCAACAATGAGCAGTTCTTC